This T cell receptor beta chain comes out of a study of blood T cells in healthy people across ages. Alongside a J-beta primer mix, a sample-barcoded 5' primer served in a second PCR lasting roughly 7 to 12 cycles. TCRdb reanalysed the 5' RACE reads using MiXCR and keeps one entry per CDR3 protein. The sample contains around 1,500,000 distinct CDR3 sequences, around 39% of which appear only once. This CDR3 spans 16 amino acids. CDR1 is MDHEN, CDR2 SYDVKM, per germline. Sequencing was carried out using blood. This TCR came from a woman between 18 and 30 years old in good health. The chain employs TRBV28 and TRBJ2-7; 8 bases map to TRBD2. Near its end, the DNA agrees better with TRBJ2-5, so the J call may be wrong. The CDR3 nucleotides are TGTGCCAGCAGTTTAGAGGGAGCGGGGGATATCGAGACCCAGTACTTC. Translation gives CASSLEGAGDIETQYF.